This entry features one T cell receptor (beta chain) sequence. Its antigen is as yet unknown. Germline CDR1 SQVTM, CDR2 ANQGSEA. This CDR3 contains 15 residues. V dropped 3 bases and J dropped 1 base, with 12 bases sitting between them. The data derive from a study of blood T cells in healthy people across ages. Overall study findings and caveats: The percentage of naive T cells correlated strongly with TCR beta diversity. Both higher diversity and more naive CD4+ cells marked long-lived donors when set against aged donors. A conclusive naive versus antigen-experienced comparison was prevented by the unsorted PBMCs.

A second PCR, run for about 7 to 11 cycles, used a sample-barcoded 5' primer plus a J-beta primer mix. Every cDNA molecule bore a tag from a template-switch adaptor containing 12 random nucleotides. TCRdb re-analysed the 5' RACE reads in MiXCR, keeping a single row per CDR3 protein. The sample has about 830,000 distinct CDR3 sequences, 62% seen once; the top ten hold about 27%. This rearrangement joins TRBV29-1 to TRBJ2-2, with D perhaps matching TRBD2 (7 bases). This receptor was obtained from a man aged 30 to 39 in good health. Sequenced: blood. DNA for the CDR3: TGCAGCGTTGAGAGGGGGGGGATGAACACCGGGGAGCTGTTTTTT. This translates into CSVERGGMNTGELFF.